Listed below are T cell receptor beta chains from one sample, sequenced in a study of cytomegalovirus exposure and HLA in healthy donors. Method: immunoSEQ multiplex PCR; TCRdb's copy keeps in-frame clones and lacks some. The sample has about 150,000 clones, almost 80% seen once. What was sequenced was PBMCs. The source of these receptors is a male donor in good health and CMV-seronegative. The CDR3 runs from the conserved cysteine through the conserved F or W. Fields, in order: V gene, J gene, D gene, clone size, CDR3 DNA, CDR3 protein. A D gene is named only where the DNA matches it firmly. Not all rows give a size; the values are once, few, many and, for expanded clones, a class.

>TRBV6-1|TRBJ1-5|TRBD1|NA
TGTGCCAGCAGTGGACAGGGTGACGGGCCCCAGCATTTT
CASSGQGDGPQHF
>TRBV28|TRBJ1-5|NA|NA
TGTGCCAGCAGTTCCCCCAACAGGAGCAATCAGCCCCAGCATTTT
CASSSPNRSNQPQHF
>TRBV6-6|TRBJ1-2|NA|NA
TGTGCCAGCAGTCTCCTGAGGGGGATTAACTATGGCTACACCTTC
CASSLLRGINYGYTF
>TRBV5-1|TRBJ1-1|NA|NA
TGCGCCAGCAGCTTGGCTGGGGCCACTGAAGCTTTCTTT
CASSLAGATEAFF
>TRBV2|TRBJ2-7|TRBD1|NA
TGTGCCAGCAGTGGCGGACAGGGGTTCTACGAGCAGTACTTC
CASSGGQGFYEQYF
>TRBV9|TRBJ2-3|NA|NA
TGTGCCAGCAGCGTATATGCAGGAAAGGATACGCAGTATTTT
CASSVYAGKDTQYF
>TRBV2|TRBJ2-3|NA|few
TGTGCCAGCAGTGTCCCTATACCCAAGGAGGGCGCAGATACGCAGTATTTT
CASSVPIPKEGADTQYF
>TRBV6-4|TRBJ2-3|TRBD1|NA
TGTGCCAGCAGCGTCGACAGGGGGCCCACAGATACGCAGTATTTT
CASSVDRGPTDTQYF
>TRBV7-2|TRBJ2-3|NA|few
TGTGCCAGCAGCTTACAGGGCCCTAGCACAGATACGCAGTATTTT
CASSLQGPSTDTQYF
>TRBV29-1|TRBJ2-5|TRBD1|NA
TGCAGCGGTGGGACAGCGCAAGAGACCCAGTACTTC
CSGGTAQETQYF
>TRBV6-1|TRBJ1-5|NA|NA
TGTGCCAGCAGTGAAGCGAGGGGGCAGCCCCAGCATTTT
CASSEARGQPQHF
>TRBV6-5|TRBJ1-5|NA|NA
TGTGCCAGCAGAGCACAGGACAATCAGCCCCAGCATTTT
CASRAQDNQPQHF
>TRBV4-1|TRBJ1-3|NA|NA
TGCGCCAGCAGCCAAGGTTCTGGAGGGCAAAGGGGAAACACCATATATTTT
CASSQGSGGQRGNTIYF
>TRBV7-6|TRBJ1-5|TRBD1|few
TGTGCCAGCAGCCCGGACAGGGGTCAGCCCCAGCATTTT
CASSPDRGQPQHF
>TRBV29-1|TRBJ1-1|NA|NA
TGCAGCGTTAAACAGGGGAACACTGAAGCTTTCTTT
CSVKQGNTEAFF
>TRBV27|TRBJ2-1|TRBD2|NA
TGTGCCAGCAGTCCCCTCGGGGGGGCCTTGATCAATGAGCAGTTCTTC
CASSPLGGALINEQFF
>TRBV27|TRBJ2-7|TRBD2|NA
TGTGCCAGCAGTTTTGTGGCGGGAGCGGACGAGCAGTACTTC
CASSFVAGADEQYF
>TRBV5-1|TRBJ2-3|NA|few
TGCGCCAGCATCCCTAGCCCGGGGGTGACAGATACGCAGTATTTT
CASIPSPGVTDTQYF
>TRBV5-5|TRBJ2-5|NA|NA
TGTGCCAGCAGCTACAGGGTTGGCCAAGAGACCCAGTACTTC
CASSYRVGQETQYF
>TRBV5-4|TRBJ2-7|TRBD1|NA
TGTGCCAGCAGCTTAAACAGGGGAGTCCACGAGCAGTACTTC
CASSLNRGVHEQYF
>TRBV14|TRBJ1-1|NA|NA
TGTGCCAGCAGCCCTACAGTGAACACTGAAGCTTTCTTT
CASSPTVNTEAFF
>TRBV7-9|TRBJ2-1|NA|NA
TGTGCCAGCAGCTTAGGGGCCACAGAAGGCGATGAGCAGTTCTTC
CASSLGATEGDEQFF
>TRBV2|TRBJ2-7|TRBD2|NA
TGTGCCAGCAGTGATCCGGGACTAGCGGCCTACGAGCAGTACTTC
CASSDPGLAAYEQYF
>TRBV7-2|TRBJ1-2|TRBD1|NA
TGTGCCAGCAGCCCAGGAACAGGGGGCCTTAGTGGCTACACCTTC
CASSPGTGGLSGYTF
>TRBV18|TRBJ1-3|TRBD1|NA
TGTGCCAGCTCACCCGTACAGGGGGGCTCTGGAAACACCATATATTTT
CASSPVQGGSGNTIYF
>TRBV27|TRBJ1-4|TRBD1|NA
TGTGCCAGCAGCCTACAGGGGGCGGCTAATGAAAAACTGTTTTTT
CASSLQGAANEKLFF
>TRBV30|TRBJ1-5|TRBD1|NA
TGTGCCTGGAGTGTACGCGTGACAGGGAACCCTCAGCCCCAGCATTTT
CAWSVRVTGNPQPQHF
>TRBV7-3|TRBJ2-2|NA|NA
TGTGCCAGCAGCTTAGCGCCCAGGGCGTGGCGAACCGGGGAGCTGTTTTTT
CASSLAPRAWRTGELFF
>TRBV6-5|TRBJ2-7|TRBD2|once
TGTGCCAGCAGTTACTCGCCTGGGGGGGTTCGGTACTTC
CASSYSPGGVRYF
>TRBV15|TRBJ2-3|TRBD2|NA
TGTGCCACCAGCAGAGAGTCTAGCGGGGGGGATACGCAGTATTTT
CATSRESSGGDTQYF
>TRBV7-9|TRBJ1-1|NA|NA
TGTGCCAGCAGCTCGCCCCGGGGGAACACTGAAGCTTTCTTT
CASSSPRGNTEAFF
>TRBV29-1|TRBJ2-2|TRBD2|NA
TGCAGCGTTGGGGGACTAGCTATCACCGGGGAGCTGTTTTTT
CSVGGLAITGELFF
>TRBV4-3|TRBJ1-6|NA|NA
TGCGCCAGCAGCCAAGATAGGCGGACAGACTCACCCCTCCACTTT
CASSQDRRTDSPLHF
>TRBV14|TRBJ2-7|NA|NA
TGTGCCAGCAGCCAAACGTTGGGAACAGGGAGGGGATACGAGCAGTACTTC
CASSQTLGTGRGYEQYF
>TRBV4-3|TRBJ2-7|NA|NA
TGCGCCAGCAGCCCAGGACACAAAGGGGCCTACGAGCAGTACTTC
CASSPGHKGAYEQYF
>TRBV6-4|TRBJ2-1|NA|NA
TGTGCCAGCAGTGAGGGGGCGCACAATGAGCAGTTCTTC
CASSEGAHNEQFF
>TRBV14|TRBJ2-6|NA|NA
TGTGCCAGCAGCCAAGTTATGAGCTCTGGGGCCAACGTCCTGACTTTC
CASSQVMSSGANVLTF